The T cell receptor (beta chain) under discussion was sequenced for a study of T cell responses to AZD1222 COVID-19 vaccine (dated by TCRdb to the early 2020s). As for the study more broadly: AZD1222 recipients whose second dose came at about 4 weeks and those whose second dose came at about 12 weeks were combined into one group, since spike-specific TCR depth and breadth did not differ between the two schedules. A total of 233 trial participants underwent TCR sequencing, of whom roughly 210 received two doses of AZD1222 and some 25 received two doses of the MenACWY control vaccine. Trial participants were enrolled by age into subgroups of 18-55, 56-69 and 70-plus years, and around 150, 28 and 57 TCR-sequenced participants, respectively, were included in these subgroups.

On the study overall, not on this receptor specifically: The 56-69-year group was small, and its depth increase did not reach significance, likely because of low power. No day 14 peak-response samples were available, so repertoires were characterized only after the peak T cell response. Nearly half of unique spike-specific TCRs reportedly recognized epitopes outside regions mutated in the B.1.351 and B.1.1.7 variants. Conclusions about previously exposed vaccinees are limited because only five to seven AZD1222 recipients were SARS-CoV-2 seropositive at baseline. After two AZD1222 doses, spike-specific TCR breadth and depth were significantly higher than at day 0 and than in MenACWY recipients. Participants were mostly white British, with more females than males. The authors suggested clonal diversity may have been underestimated. CD4 TCRs associated with the vaccine covered the entire spike protein, and the dominant responses were in regions 160-218 and 743-854.

The meaning of the sample's time point label: baseline before first vaccination. Vaccinee samples were obtained from the UK trials COV001 and COV002, which included a single-blind randomized controlled phase 2/3 trial of AZD1222 (ChAdOx1 nCoV-19) in healthy adults. For TCRbeta chain sequencing, PBMC samples were collected from trial participants at day 0 and at day 28 after the second dose. Of note for this clone: Which antigen it targets is not known. The record has no base qualities; no much larger clone is one base away.

V lost 6 bases and J lost 6 bases; the stretch between them is 13 bases long. In the germline V gene, CDR1 corresponds to KGHDR and CDR2 to SFDVKD. There are 13 amino acids in the CDR3, from cysteine to phenylalanine inclusive. This entry keeps only the CDR3 DNA: 39 bases, framed from base 1. The CDR3 regions of human TCRbeta chains were subjected to immunosequencing. In the original analysis: Repertoire TCRs were matched against a reference library of SARS-CoV-2-specific TCRs generated with the MIRA antigen-specificity platform. Breadth was defined as the fraction of unique TCRs that were SARS-CoV-2-associated, and depth was defined as the fraction of total T cells that were SARS-CoV-2-associated. Using the MIRA data, each spike-specific TCR was mapped to the spike region that the TCR reacts to and placed in a CD4 or CD8 class. Log10-transformed breadth and depth values were compared by one-way ANOVA with Sidak's multiple comparisons tests. The source is immuneACCESS, and TCRdb retained only in-frame sequences with V and J called. Part of the clones is not carried over; for the studies checked, unresolved V genes explain less than half of this, and the remainder is unexplained. That table furnishes V, J and clone size, whereas the DNA furnished D and trimming. The sample yields over 100,000 clones; less than 95% were counted once. Jointly, the top ten make up about 7% of the sample.

The clonotype originates from an adult in good health. The chain was built from TRBV24-1 and TRBJ1-1, with TRBD1 as a weak D call on 5 bases. Sequencing was performed on peripheral blood, taken on day 0 of AZD1222 vaccination. The CDR3 corresponds to CATSRPGGAEAFF. The DNA sequence is as follows: TGTGCCACCAGTCGCCCGGGGGGGGCTGAAGCTTTCTTT.